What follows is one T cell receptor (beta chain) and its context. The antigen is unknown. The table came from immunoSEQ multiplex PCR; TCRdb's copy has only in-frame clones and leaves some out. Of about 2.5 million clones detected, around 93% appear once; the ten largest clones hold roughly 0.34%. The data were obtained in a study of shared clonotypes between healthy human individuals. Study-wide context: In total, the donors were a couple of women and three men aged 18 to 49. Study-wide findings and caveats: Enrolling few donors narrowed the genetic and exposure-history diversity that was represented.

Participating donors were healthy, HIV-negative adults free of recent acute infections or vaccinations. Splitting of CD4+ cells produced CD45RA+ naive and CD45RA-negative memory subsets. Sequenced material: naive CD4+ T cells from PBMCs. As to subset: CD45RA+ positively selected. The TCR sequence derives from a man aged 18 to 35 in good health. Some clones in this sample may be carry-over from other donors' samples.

In nucleotides, the CDR3 is TGCAGCGTTTTTTCCGGGACAACAAACACCGGGGAGCTGTTTTTT. This sequence encodes CSVFSGTTNTGELFF. The chain has TRBV29-1 and TRBJ2-2, with D perhaps matching TRBD1 (6 bases). Trimming stripped 5 bases from V and 2 bases from J, with 15 bases between. The germline V gene has CDR1 SQVTM and CDR2 ANQGSEA. The CDR3 runs 15 residues.